This entry lists 14 T cell receptor beta chains sequenced from one sample in a study of T cell clonotyping in hematopoietic cell transplantation. The data were produced by immunoSEQ multiplex PCR, yet TCRdb's version contains in-frame clones alone and is incomplete. The sample has under 5,500 clones; 90% are singletons. The source material was peripheral blood mononuclear cells. These receptors were obtained from a man between 35 and 55 years old in good health. Some clones in this sample may be carry-over from other donors' samples.

This chain uses TRBV29-1 with TRBJ1-1, with D maybe TRBD1 (5 bases). This CDR3 contains 15 residues. Trimming left V 7 bases short and J 3 bases short, with 21 bases between. Germline loops: CDR1 SQVTM, CDR2 ANQGSEA. The CDR3 reads CSAKPGRKLYTEAFF. The CDR3 nucleotides are TGCAGCGCAAAACCGGGACGGAAATTATACACTGAAGCTTTCTTT.

The rearrangement uses TRBV6-1 and TRBJ2-1, with TRBD2 matching 14 bases. There are 18 residues in the CDR3. The germline V gene encodes CDR1 MNHNS and CDR2 SASEGT. Losses at the gene ends were 4 bases for V and 1 base for J; bases not matched to a gene: 6. This CDR3 is CASSVTSGGAESYNEQFF. CDR3 coding DNA: TGTGCCAGCAGTGTGACTAGCGGGGGGGCGGAGTCCTACAATGAGCAGTTCTTC.

This rearrangement joins TRBV2 to TRBJ2-3; 8 bases are a match to TRBD2. The CDR3 loop spans 13 amino acids. The junction had 7 bases not matched to a gene; V was cut back by 7 bases and J by 7 bases. Germline lookup yields CDR1 SNHLY and CDR2 FYNNEI. The CDR3 DNA is TGTGCCAGCACGAACGGGGGGGCCAATACGCAGTATTTT. Translated: CASTNGGANTQYF.

This clone was observed a single time. This chain links TRBV6-5 with TRBJ2-7; 9 bases are a match to TRBD1. The trim removed 5 bases at V and 4 bases at J, leaving 6 bases unmatched. The CDR3 loop spans 14 amino acids. CDR1 and CDR2 (germline): MNHEY, SVGAGI. The CDR3 DNA reads TGTGCCAGCAGTGTATCGGGACAGGGATACGAGCAGTACTTC. It encodes CASSVSGQGYEQYF.

In DNA, the CDR3 is TGTGCTAGTGGTTTGGACGGTCGTGTTTCTGGAAACACCATATATTTT. The encoded protein is CASGLDGRVSGNTIYF. The V and J genes are TRBV12-5 and TRBJ1-3; D is unresolved. Germline CDR1 reads LGHNT; CDR2 reads FRNRAP. V dropped 1 base and J dropped 1 base, with 11 bases sitting between them. The CDR3 is 16 amino acids.

This sequence joins TRBV19 and TRBJ2-1; D tentatively fits TRBD1 or TRBD2 (5 bases each). V lost 5 bases to trimming and J lost 5 bases, with 13 bases between them. CDR1 is LNHDA and CDR2 is SQIVND in the germline V gene (reference sequence). There are 14 residues in the CDR3. The chain's CDR3 is CASSFRDRDNEQFF. DNA of the CDR3: TGTGCCAGTAGTTTCAGGGACCGGGACAATGAGCAGTTCTTC.

The chain combines TRBV5-6 with TRBJ2-3; 7 positions match TRBD2. In germline, CDR1 is SGHDT, CDR2 YYEEEE. With V trimmed by 2 bases and J by 4 bases, 7 bases remained unmatched. This CDR3 has 15 amino acids. In DNA, the CDR3 is TGTGCCAGCAGCTTTAACGGGGGAGGGGCAGATACGCAGTATTTT. It encodes CASSFNGGGADTQYF.

This rearrangement joins TRBV7-6 to TRBJ2-2; 11 nucleotides line up with TRBD2. The CDR3 loop spans 14 amino acids. The V and J ends lost 6 bases and 8 bases, in that order; junction bases with no gene match: 5. Germline CDR1 and CDR2: SGHVS and FNYEAQ. The CDR3 region has the DNA TGTGCCAGCAGTTATTGGACTAGCGGGGGGGAGCTGTTTTTT. As protein: CASSYWTSGGELFF.

The rearrangement joins TRBV5-5 to TRBJ2-5; TRBD2 agrees at 7 bases. Germline CDR1 is SGHKS and CDR2 is YYEKEE (reference sequence). Germline trimming cut 2 bases from V and 3 bases from J; bases unmatched to any gene: 1. The CDR3 sequence is 13 residues long. This CDR3 reads CASSFGGEETQYF. DNA of the CDR3: TGTGCCAGCAGCTTTGGGGGGGAAGAGACCCAGTACTTC.

The J gene is TRBJ2-2, the V gene TRBV7-3, with 7 nucleotides matching TRBD2. The CDR3 length is 13 residues. CDR1 and CDR2 (germline): SGHTA, FQGTGA. J lost 6 bases, V lost 5 bases, and 3 bases had no gene match. The CDR3 DNA sequence: TGTGCCAGCAGCAGGACTAGTTCCGGGGAGCTGTTTTTT. Residues: CASSRTSSGELFF.

The chain carries TRBV18 and TRBJ2-5; D not resolved. This CDR3 is built from 14 residues. V lost 0 bases, J lost 2 bases, and 7 bases lay in between. CDR1 is KGHSH and CDR2 is LQKENI in the germline V gene. This chain's CDR3 is CASSPPSKQETQYF. CDR3 nucleotides: TGTGCCAGCTCACCACCGTCAAAGCAAGAGACCCAGTACTTC.

The CDR3 is CASSQDGGVGNQPQHF. DNA of the CDR3: TGCGCCAGCAGCCAAGATGGGGGGGTTGGCAATCAGCCCCAGCATTTT. The chain links TRBV4-1 to TRBJ1-5, with D possibly TRBD1 on 5 matching bases. Between the trimmed V and J ends, which lost 0 bases and 2 bases, there was a span of 11 bases. The length of the CDR3 is 16 residues. Per germline, CDR1 MGHRA and CDR2 YSYEKL.

The genes are TRBV2 and TRBJ2-5; tentatively, D is TRBD1 (6 bases). V was clipped by 5 bases and J by 4 bases, with 14 bases between them. CDR3 length: 14 amino acids. Germline values: CDR1 SNHLY, CDR2 FYNNEI. The CDR3 is CASSLQGSGETQYF. The CDR3 bases are TGTGCCAGCAGTCTACAGGGTTCGGGAGAGACCCAGTACTTC.

The V and J genes are TRBV5-1 and TRBJ2-1; D is uncertain. The germline V gene has CDR1 SGHRS and CDR2 YFSETQ. V was pared by 4 bases and J by 6 bases, with 23 bases between. The CDR3 sequence is 17 residues long. CDR3 sequence reads: CASSPDVGLEQSNEQFF. CDR3 DNA sequence: TGCGCCAGCAGCCCGGATGTGGGCCTGGAACAAAGCAATGAGCAGTTCTTC.